These 32 T cell receptor beta chains originate from one sample sequenced in a study of T cell repertoires and HLA-DP antigens. Profiled with immunoSEQ multiplex PCR; TCRdb holds only in-frame clones, not every one. Of about 120,000 clones listed, 80% to 95% are singletons. No antigen is known for these receptors. Sample: CD4+ T cells from PBMCs. The receptors come from a young woman in good health and CMV-seronegative.

The rearrangement uses TRBV7-8 and TRBJ2-7; possible D gene TRBD2, 5 bases. The V gene's germline CDR1 is SGHVS and CDR2 FQNEAQ. The CDR3 has 15 amino acids. Between the trimmed V and J ends, which lost 5 bases and 2 bases, there was a span of 16 bases. For the CDR3, the DNA is TGTGCCAGCAGCCCAGGCCCGGGAAGAACCTACGAGCAGTACGTC. This encodes CASSPGPGRTYEQYV.

This chain connects TRBV7-3 to TRBJ2-2; perhaps TRBD1 as D (5 bases). Germline CDR1 SGHTA, CDR2 FQGTGA. CDR3 length: 14 amino acids. Trimming removed 5 bases at V and 3 bases at J, with 10 bases between. The CDR3 spells CASSPQGYTGELFF. CDR3 nucleotides: TGTGCCAGCAGCCCCCAGGGTTACACCGGGGAGCTGTTTTTT.

The CDR3 DNA follows: TGTGCCTGGAGCCCGAAGAAGGAGTCCGAGCAGTACTTC. This sequence encodes CAWSPKKESEQYF. The V and J genes are TRBV30 and TRBJ2-7; no clear D. Germline V CDR1 and CDR2: GTSNPN, SVGIG (reference sequence). Trimming cost V 3 bases and J 6 bases, with 15 bases left between them. The CDR3 loop spans 13 amino acids.

This rearrangement joins TRBV4-1 to TRBJ2-5; 13 bases align to TRBD2. CDR1 is MGHRA and CDR2 is YSYEKL in the germline V gene. The trim removed 3 bases at V and 0 bases at J, leaving 10 bases unmatched. The CDR3 runs 19 residues. Here the CDR3 reads CASSHPAPGTSGNQETQYF. The CDR3 bases are TGCGCCAGCAGCCACCCAGCTCCCGGGACTAGCGGGAACCAAGAGACCCAGTACTTC.

The J gene is TRBJ2-7, the V gene TRBV6-6, with TRBD1 matching 9 bases. The germline CDR1 and CDR2 sequences are MNHNY and SVGAGI (reference sequence). The ends lost 0 bases at V and 2 bases at J; junction bases unmatched: 2. This CDR3 spans 15 amino acids. The CDR3 region is CASSYSRTGAYEQYF. The CDR3 nucleotides read TGTGCCAGCAGTTACTCCCGGACAGGGGCCTACGAGCAGTACTTC.

V usage is TRBV5-4 and J usage is TRBJ1-2; D is uncertain. The CDR3 consists of 14 residues. Germline V gene sequence: CDR1 SGHNT, CDR2 YYREEE (reference sequence). Trimming cost V 2 bases and J 2 bases, with 10 bases left between them. CDR3: CASSFGLPNYGYTF. DNA of the CDR3: TGTGCCAGCAGCTTTGGACTTCCCAACTATGGCTACACCTTC.

The chain is built from TRBV5-4 and TRBJ1-2, with 11 bases aligning to TRBD1. J gave up 4 bases and V 4 bases, and 12 bases lay outside the gene matches. Per the germline V gene, CDR1 is SGHNT and CDR2 is YYREEE (reference sequence). The CDR3 loop spans 17 amino acids. For the CDR3, the DNA is TGTGCCAGCAGCCGGGAAGGACAGGGGGCAAGGTCCTATGGCTACACCTTC. Protein sequence: CASSREGQGARSYGYTF.

The V gene is TRBV5-4, the J gene TRBJ2-3; D is ambiguous. Looked up from germline, CDR1 is SGHNT and CDR2 is YYREEE (reference sequence). The CDR3 covers 13 residues. Trimming cost V 0 bases and J 1 base, with 3 bases left between them. CDR3 sequence (DNA): TGTGCCAGCAGCTTGGCCCGCACAGATACGCAGTATTTT. Translating gives CASSLARTDTQYF. Complete variable domain (other parts from reference TRBV5-4 and TRBJ2-3): ETGVTQSPTHLIKTRGQQVTLRCSSQSGHNTVSWYQQALGQGPQFIFQYYREEENGRGNFPPRFSGLQFPNYSSELNVNALELDDSALYLCASSLARTDTQYFGPGTRLTVL.

The chain has TRBV6-5 and TRBJ1-4; no firm D call. CDR1 is MNHEY and CDR2 is SVGAGI in the germline V gene. V was cut by 3 bases and J by 8 bases, with 13 bases left in between. CDR3 length: 14 amino acids. The CDR3 loop reads CASSYRLGFEKLFF. Written as DNA, the CDR3 is TGTGCCAGCAGTTATAGGCTCGGGTTCGAAAAACTGTTTTTT.

The chain couples TRBV14 to TRBJ2-5; 7 bases match TRBD1. The trim removed 4 bases at V and 3 bases at J, leaving 8 bases unmatched. The CDR3 consists of 15 residues. The germline V gene has CDR1 SGHDN and CDR2 FVKESK. The CDR3 protein is CASSRVDRFKETQYF. The CDR3 nucleotides read TGTGCCAGCAGCCGAGTGGACAGGTTCAAAGAGACCCAGTACTTC.

The rearrangement links TRBV6-6 to TRBJ2-5; D perhaps matches TRBD2 (5 bases). The V and J ends lost 5 bases and 2 bases respectively, with 9 bases between them. Germline V gene data show CDR1 as MNHNY and CDR2 as SVGAGI (reference sequence). The CDR3 is 13 amino acids. The CDR3 bases are TGTGCCAGCAGTCGAGGGATACAAGAGACCCAGTACTTC. It encodes CASSRGIQETQYF.

The chain has TRBV19 and TRBJ2-5; 13 positions match TRBD2. V lost 1 base, J lost 5 bases, and 16 bases stayed unmatched. This CDR3 spans 20 amino acids. Germline loops: CDR1 LNHDA, CDR2 SQIVND (reference sequence). The CDR3, as DNA: TGTGCCAGTAGTATAGTATCCCTAACCGGGACTAGCGGGATTCAGGAGACCCAGTACTTC. As protein: CASSIVSLTGTSGIQETQYF.

The chain recombines TRBV5-1 with TRBJ1-2; TRBD1 might be the D (6 bases). V was cut by 4 bases and J by 7 bases, with 17 bases left in between. Looked up from germline, CDR1 is SGHRS and CDR2 is YFSETQ. The CDR3 loop spans 14 amino acids. CDR3 nucleotides: TGCGCCAGCAGCGCTATTACAGGGTCTGGTGGCTACACCTTC. Its translation: CASSAITGSGGYTF.

This rearrangement joins TRBV5-6 to TRBJ1-2, with 9 bases fitting TRBD1. Germline V gives CDR1 SGHDT, CDR2 YYEEEE. Germline trimming cut 2 bases from V and 2 bases from J; bases unmatched to any gene: 13. This CDR3 contains 18 residues. CDR3 nucleotide sequence: TGTGCCAGCAGCTTCCCCACAGGGGGGGACAGGGACAACTATGGCTACACCTTC. Its protein is CASSFPTGGDRDNYGYTF.

The chain employs TRBV18 and TRBJ1-1, with TRBD1 identical over 8 bases. Trimming at V came to 1 base and at J to 0 bases, leaving 4 bases not matched to a gene. Germline V CDR1 and CDR2: KGHSH, LQKENI. The CDR3 length is 16 residues. The CDR3 sequence: CASSPRDRRLNTEAFF. The CDR3 coding sequence is TGTGCCAGCTCACCACGGGACAGGCGACTGAACACTGAAGCTTTCTTT. Drawing the rest from reference TRBV18 and TRBJ1-1, the complete variable domain is NAGVMQNPRHLVRRRGQEARLRCSPMKGHSHVYWYRQLPEEGLKFMVYLQKENIIDESGMPKERFSAEFPKEGPSILRIQQVVRGDSAAYFCASSPRDRRLNTEAFFGQGTRLTVV.

The V gene is TRBV27, the J gene TRBJ2-7; D unclear. The CDR3 has 15 residues. Deletions cut 5 bases from V and 3 bases from J, with 17 bases between. In germline, CDR1 is MNHEY, CDR2 SMNVEV (reference sequence). The CDR3 loop reads CASSARTLRGYEQYF. The CDR3 bases are TGTGCCAGCAGTGCCCGGACCCTCCGTGGCTACGAGCAGTACTTC.

The chain couples TRBV19 to TRBJ1-5, with a possible D match to TRBD1 (6 bases). The CDR3 has 13 residues. With 4 bases removed from V and 7 bases from J, the gap between germline ends came to 11 bases. Germline V gene lookup returns CDR1 LNHDA and CDR2 SQIVND (reference sequence). CDR3 bases: TGTGCCAGTAGTAGACAGGTAGGGCAGCCCCAGCATTTT. Protein sequence: CASSRQVGQPQHF.

For the CDR3, the DNA is TGTGCCAGCAGCTTCCCGGACGTAAACGAGCAGTTCTTC. Its protein product is CASSFPDVNEQFF. V and J are TRBV7-6 and TRBJ2-1; D remains unclear. The CDR3 contains 13 residues. Trimming shortened V by 3 bases and J by 10 bases, and 13 bases separated the two germline ends. Germline-derived CDR1 and CDR2 are SGHVS and FNYEAQ.

The rearrangement uses TRBV6-6 and TRBJ1-5, with D perhaps TRBD1 (5 bases). The CDR3 covers 15 residues. V lost 6 bases to trimming and J lost 2 bases, with 14 bases between them. From germline, CDR1 is MNHNY and CDR2 SVGAGI (reference sequence). CDR3 sequence (DNA): TGTGCCAGCAGAAGACAGCTTTTGGGCAATCAGCCCCAGCATTTT. It yields the protein CASRRQLLGNQPQHF.

The rearrangement links TRBV29-1 to TRBJ1-2; 8 nucleotides match TRBD1. Unmatched junction bases numbered 13, after V lost 7 bases and J lost 9 bases. Germline V gives CDR1 SQVTM, CDR2 ANQGSEA. This CDR3 comprises 13 residues. The CDR3 spells CSGFLQGDRSYTF. The DNA of the CDR3 is TGCAGCGGATTCTTACAGGGGGATAGGAGCTACACCTTC.

This clone has only one observation. V gene TRBV5-3 combines with J gene TRBJ2-7, with TRBD1 identical over 7 bases. TRBV5-3 is an ORF for which the function is uncertain. Germline trimming cut 7 bases from V and 2 bases from J; bases unmatched to any gene: 6. This CDR3 is 13 amino acids long. CDR3 sequence reads: CARLSGTAYEQYV. DNA of the CDR3: TGTGCCAGACTTTCAGGGACAGCCTACGAGCAGTACGTC.

As for this clone: Mismatch with germline at one junction end may stem from a read error. The chain joins TRBV7-3 to TRBJ1-1; tentative D call: TRBD1 (5 bases). Germline V CDR1 and CDR2: SGHTA, FQGTGA. This CDR3 spans 14 amino acids. The CDR3 DNA follows: TGTGCCAGCAGCCCGAAGGGGTGGAACGCTGAAGCTTTCTTT. Amino acids: CASSPKGWNAEAFF.

This chain connects TRBV2 to TRBJ2-4; D is undetermined. V shed 1 base and J shed 4 bases, with 8 bases lying between them. The CDR3 loop spans 14 amino acids. Germline lookup yields CDR1 SNHLY and CDR2 FYNNEI. DNA of the CDR3: TGTGCCAGCAGTGAAGGTCAGAGTAAAAACATTCAGTACTTC. This gives the protein CASSEGQSKNIQYF.

This rearrangement joins TRBV10-2 to TRBJ1-4, with TRBD1 matching over 9 bases. Germline assignment: CDR1 WSHSY and CDR2 SAAADI. This CDR3 spans 15 amino acids. The junction had 7 bases not matched to a gene; V was cut back by 8 bases and J by 3 bases. The CDR3, as DNA: TGCGCCAGCGCACCGGGACAGGGTTCTAATGAAAAACTGTTTTTT. It specifies CASAPGQGSNEKLFF.

The chain joins TRBV9 to TRBJ1-3, with TRBD1 matching over 7 bases. CDR3 length: 15 amino acids. J was trimmed by 2 bases and V by 0 bases; bases with no gene match: 2. Germline loops: CDR1 SGDLS, CDR2 YYNGEE. For the CDR3, the DNA is TGTGCCAGCAGCGTAGGGCAGGGGGCTGGAAACACCATATATTTT. Translated: CASSVGQGAGNTIYF.

This chain links TRBV21-1 with TRBJ1-5; no check of the table's D call, TRBD1, against the DNA was made. TRBV21-1 is designated a pseudogene. The CDR3 loop spans 17 amino acids. The CDR3 region is CASSKVPGQAPDGPQHF. In DNA, the CDR3 is TGTGCCAGCAGCAAGGTACCGGGACAGGCCCCCGATGGGCCCCAGCATTTT.

V usage is TRBV7-2 and J usage is TRBJ2-1, with D perhaps TRBD1 (5 bases). CDR1 and CDR2 (germline): SGHTA, FQGNSA. The CDR3 consists of 15 residues. The V end lost 4 bases, the J end lost 2 bases, and 12 bases lay between the germline ends. CDR3 sequence: CASSSWGPTYNEQFF. The CDR3 region has the DNA TGTGCCAGCAGCTCCTGGGGCCCCACCTACAATGAGCAGTTCTTC.

The chain links TRBV7-2 to TRBJ2-1; D gene unclear. CDR1 and CDR2 (germline): SGHTA, FQGNSA. Trimming stripped 1 base from V and 7 bases from J, with 14 bases between. This CDR3 has 15 amino acids. CDR3 bases: TGTGCCAGCAGCTTAGGGCCTACCCTAGGAAATGAGCAGTTCTTC. This encodes CASSLGPTLGNEQFF. The variable domain in full, with the rest retrieved from reference TRBV7-2 and TRBJ2-1, is GAGVSQSPSNKVTEKGKDVELRCDPISGHTALYWYRQSLGQGLEFLIYFQGNSAPDKSGLPSDRFSAERTGGSVSTLTIQRTQQEDSAVYLCASSLGPTLGNEQFFGPGTRLTVL.

The chain couples TRBV11-2 to TRBJ2-2, with 8 bases matching TRBD1. This CDR3 is 13 amino acids long. From germline, CDR1 is SGHAT and CDR2 FQNNGV. Losses at the gene ends were 6 bases for V and 5 bases for J; bases not matched to a gene: 2. As DNA, the CDR3 is TGTGCCAGCAGGCGGACAGGGACCGGGGAGCTGTTTTTT. Its translation is CASRRTGTGELFF.

J is TRBJ2-2 and V is TRBV5-1, with TRBD2 matching 9 bases. J gave up 1 base and V 4 bases, and 5 bases lay outside the gene matches. CDR1 SGHRS and CDR2 YFSETQ come from the germline V gene. CDR3 length equals 16 residues. The chain's CDR3 is CASSLAGGVNTGELFF. DNA of the CDR3: TGCGCCAGCAGCCTGGCGGGGGGGGTGAACACCGGGGAGCTGTTTTTT. Full variable domain (missing parts from reference TRBV5-1 and TRBJ2-2): KAGVTQTPRYLIKTRGQQVTLSCSPISGHRSVSWYQQTPGQGLQFLFEYFSETQRNKGNFPGRFSGRQFSNSRSEMNVSTLELGDSALYLCASSLAGGVNTGELFFGEGSRLTVL.

The chain employs TRBV28 and TRBJ1-5; D call uncertain. Deletions cut 3 bases from V and 0 bases from J, with 15 bases between. CDR3 size: 17 residues. Germline V gene lookup returns CDR1 MDHEN and CDR2 SYDVKM. The CDR3 sequence: CASSFGSALYSNQPQHF. The CDR3 nucleotides are TGTGCCAGCAGTTTCGGTAGTGCCCTCTATAGCAATCAGCCCCAGCATTTT.

The chain employs TRBV18 and TRBJ1-4, with 8 nucleotides matching TRBD1. Germline loops: CDR1 KGHSH, CDR2 LQKENI. The CDR3 covers 15 residues. V trimming: 0 bases; J trimming: 7 bases; junction bases outside the gene matches: 4. CDR3 sequence (DNA): TGTGCCAGCTCACCACCCGGGACAGGATCTGAAAAACTGTTTTTT. Protein sequence: CASSPPGTGSEKLFF.